The present TCR beta chain was sequenced within a study of T cell changes during pregnancy in multiple sclerosis. Using immunoSEQ multiplex PCR, the repertoire was profiled, and TCRdb retains in-frame clones only, with some absent. The table records 65,000 to 95,000 clones, around nine tenths of them present only once. Unmatched junction bases numbered 6, after V lost 2 bases and J lost 6 bases. This CDR3 is built from 16 residues. Germline V gives CDR1 MNHNS, CDR2 SASEGT. This clone was seen only a few times. The receptor's source is a female donor with multiple sclerosis, enrolled in a pregnancy study. Source: peripheral blood, taken before pregnancy. This chain uses TRBV6-1 with TRBJ1-4, with 10 bases aligning to TRBD1. For the CDR3, the DNA is TGTGCCAGCAGTGAATGGGTGGGGACAGGGGATGAAAAACTGTTTTTT. This gives the protein CASSEWVGTGDEKLFF.